These T cell receptor beta chains were read from a single sample in a study of blood T cell repertoires in COVID-19. The method was immunoSEQ multiplex PCR; TCRdb's version includes in-frame clones alone and lacks a portion of them. The data show about 330,000 clones, about 82% seen once. Source material: peripheral blood. The receptors were gathered from a woman in her forties or fifties with acute or convalescent COVID-19. Both conserved end residues are part of each CDR3. D genes are given only for firm matches. The size field is filled for only some rows; it gives once, few, many or a size class.

V gene: TRBV11-1
D gene: TRBD2
clone size: NA
J gene: TRBJ2-1
CDR3 protein: CASSYLAGGALPGFF
CDR3 DNA: TGTGCCAGCAGCTATCTAGCGGGAGGTGCCCTCCCCGGGTTCTTC

V gene: TRBV5-1
D gene: NA
clone size: NA
J gene: TRBJ2-7
CDR3 protein: CASSLGQHYEQYF
CDR3 DNA: TGCGCCAGCAGCTTGGGACAGCACTACGAGCAGTACTTC

V gene: TRBV28
D gene: TRBD1
clone size: NA
J gene: TRBJ2-5
CDR3 protein: CAGPGTGQETQYF
CDR3 DNA: TGTGCCGGACCCGGGACAGGTCAAGAGACCCAGTACTTC

V gene: TRBV5-1
D gene: NA
clone size: NA
J gene: TRBJ2-5
CDR3 protein: CASSRRERANQETQYF
CDR3 DNA: TGCGCCAGTTCACGTCGGGAGAGAGCCAACCAAGAGACCCAGTACTTC

V gene: TRBV7-9
D gene: NA
clone size: NA
J gene: TRBJ2-7
CDR3 protein: CASSLGRGNEQYF
CDR3 DNA: TGTGCCAGCAGCTTGGGCAGGGGAAACGAGCAGTACTTC

V gene: TRBV5-4
D gene: TRBD2
clone size: NA
J gene: TRBJ2-3
CDR3 protein: CASSGTSLADTQYF
CDR3 DNA: TGTGCCAGCAGCGGGACTAGTCTGGCAGATACGCAGTATTTT

V gene: TRBV5-1
D gene: TRBD1
clone size: NA
J gene: TRBJ2-1
CDR3 protein: CASSIRQGSYNEQFF
CDR3 DNA: TGCGCCAGCAGCATCCGACAGGGGTCCTACAATGAGCAGTTCTTC

V gene: TRBV3-1/TRBV3-2
D gene: TRBD1
clone size: few
J gene: TRBJ1-1
CDR3 protein: CASSPRTGGDEAFF
CDR3 DNA: TGTGCCAGCAGCCCGCGGACAGGGGGTGATGAAGCTTTCTTT

V gene: TRBV18
D gene: TRBD1
clone size: few
J gene: TRBJ1-2
CDR3 protein: CASSPGTGEGYTF
CDR3 DNA: TGTGCCAGCTCACCTGGGACAGGGGAAGGCTACACCTTC

V gene: TRBV15
D gene: TRBD2
clone size: once
J gene: TRBJ2-7
CDR3 protein: CATSRGSGGGEQYF
CDR3 DNA: TGTGCCACCAGCAGAGGTTCGGGAGGGGGCGAGCAGTACTTC

V gene: TRBV29-1
D gene: TRBD1
clone size: NA
J gene: TRBJ1-4
CDR3 protein: CSGSDRVGEKLFF
CDR3 DNA: TGCAGCGGGTCGGACAGGGTTGGCGAAAAACTGTTTTTT

V gene: TRBV6-7
D gene: NA
clone size: NA
J gene: TRBJ2-7
CDR3 protein: CASSSAAAHYEQYF
CDR3 DNA: TGTGCCAGCAGTTCAGCGGCGGCCCACTACGAGCAGTACTTC

V gene: TRBV12-2
D gene: NA
clone size: NA
J gene: TRBJ2-1
CDR3 protein: CASRLAWSLAGDGGEQFF
CDR3 DNA: TGTGCAAGTCGCTTAGCCTGGTCACTAGCGGGAGATGGCGGTGAGCAGTTCTTC

V gene: TRBV19
D gene: TRBD2
clone size: NA
J gene: TRBJ2-2
CDR3 protein: CASSRLAGAVVGNTGELFF
CDR3 DNA: TGTGCCAGTAGCCGACTAGCGGGAGCGGTAGTAGGGAACACCGGGGAGCTGTTTTTT

V gene: TRBV5-6
D gene: NA
clone size: few
J gene: TRBJ1-1
CDR3 protein: CASSFPHGSPNTEAFF
CDR3 DNA: TGTGCCAGCAGCTTCCCCCACGGGAGCCCGAACACTGAAGCTTTCTTT

V gene: TRBV25-1
D gene: NA
clone size: NA
J gene: TRBJ1-2
CDR3 protein: CASSENGHNYGYTF
CDR3 DNA: TGTGCCAGCAGTGAGAATGGACACAACTATGGCTACACCTTC

V gene: TRBV6-2/TRBV6-3
D gene: NA
clone size: NA
J gene: TRBJ1-2
CDR3 protein: CASSGGGGRGYTF
CDR3 DNA: TGTGCCAGCAGCGGAGGGGGGGGCCGTGGCTACACCTTC

V gene: TRBV15
D gene: TRBD2
clone size: NA
J gene: TRBJ2-3
CDR3 protein: CATSSGRVSTDTQYF
CDR3 DNA: TGTGCCACCTCTAGCGGGAGGGTTTCGACAGATACGCAGTATTTT

V gene: TRBV9
D gene: NA
clone size: NA
J gene: TRBJ1-3
CDR3 protein: CASSVSAEASGNTIYF
CDR3 DNA: TGTGCCAGCAGCGTATCGGCAGAGGCATCTGGAAACACCATATATTTT

V gene: TRBV7-9
D gene: TRBD1
clone size: NA
J gene: TRBJ2-5
CDR3 protein: CASRPDRGQETQYF
CDR3 DNA: TGTGCCAGCAGACCGGACAGGGGGCAAGAGACCCAGTACTTC

V gene: TRBV19
D gene: TRBD1
clone size: NA
J gene: TRBJ2-7
CDR3 protein: CASSSRDRDYEQYF
CDR3 DNA: TGTGCCAGTAGTAGCAGGGACAGAGACTACGAGCAGTACTTC

V gene: TRBV4-2
D gene: NA
clone size: NA
J gene: TRBJ2-1
CDR3 protein: CASSQTPGGTNNEQFF
CDR3 DNA: TGTGCCAGCAGCCAAACCCCCGGGGGTACGAACAATGAGCAGTTCTTC

V gene: TRBV19
D gene: NA
clone size: NA
J gene: TRBJ2-5
CDR3 protein: CASSKGGETQYF
CDR3 DNA: TGTGCCAGTAGTAAAGGAGGAGAGACCCAGTACTTC

V gene: TRBV3-1/TRBV3-2
D gene: TRBD1
clone size: NA
J gene: TRBJ2-1
CDR3 protein: CASSHPWTGEQFF
CDR3 DNA: TGTGCCAGCAGCCATCCTTGGACAGGTGAGCAGTTCTTC

V gene: TRBV3-1/TRBV3-2
D gene: TRBD2
clone size: NA
J gene: TRBJ2-5
CDR3 protein: CASTPGLAGETQYF
CDR3 DNA: TGTGCCAGCACCCCGGGACTAGCGGGCGAGACCCAGTACTTC

V gene: TRBV19
D gene: NA
clone size: NA
J gene: TRBJ1-1
CDR3 protein: CASREGAEAFF
CDR3 DNA: TGTGCCAGTAGAGAGGGGGCTGAAGCTTTCTTT

V gene: TRBV5-1
D gene: NA
clone size: NA
J gene: TRBJ2-7
CDR3 protein: CASSLARDTSYEQYF
CDR3 DNA: TGCGCCAGCAGCTTGGCTCGGGACACATCCTACGAGCAGTACTTC

V gene: TRBV4-2
D gene: TRBD1
clone size: once
J gene: TRBJ2-2
CDR3 protein: CASSQVGQGAMAGELFF
CDR3 DNA: TGTGCCAGCAGTCAGGTTGGACAGGGGGCAATGGCCGGGGAGCTGTTTTTT

V gene: TRBV5-1
D gene: NA
clone size: NA
J gene: TRBJ2-1
CDR3 protein: CASSLVLPGDNEQFF
CDR3 DNA: TGCGCCAGCAGCTTGGTCCTGCCGGGAGACAATGAGCAGTTCTTC

V gene: TRBV30
D gene: NA
clone size: NA
J gene: TRBJ1-3
CDR3 protein: CAWSVFRGGNTIYF
CDR3 DNA: TGTGCCTGGAGTGTATTTAGGGGCGGAAACACCATATATTTT

V gene: TRBV28
D gene: TRBD1
clone size: once
J gene: TRBJ2-2
CDR3 protein: CASSLSLLRTGEWTGELFF
CDR3 DNA: TGTGCCAGCAGTTTATCCCTCCTCAGGACAGGGGAATGGACCGGGGAGCTGTTTTTT

V gene: TRBV6-5
D gene: NA
clone size: NA
J gene: TRBJ2-5
CDR3 protein: CASRKPRGQQETQYF
CDR3 DNA: TGTGCCAGCAGGAAGCCCCGGGGACAACAAGAGACCCAGTACTTC

V gene: TRBV3-1/TRBV3-2
D gene: TRBD2
clone size: NA
J gene: TRBJ2-5
CDR3 protein: CASSPSVAGGQETQYF
CDR3 DNA: TGTGCCAGCAGCCCCTCTGTAGCGGGAGGGCAAGAGACCCAGTACTTC

V gene: TRBV9
D gene: TRBD2
clone size: NA
J gene: TRBJ2-3
CDR3 protein: CASSVPSSGGSTDTQYF
CDR3 DNA: TGTGCCAGCAGCGTACCTTCTAGCGGAGGAAGCACAGATACGCAGTATTTT

V gene: TRBV29-1
D gene: NA
clone size: NA
J gene: TRBJ2-7
CDR3 protein: CSVVLANYEQYF
CDR3 DNA: TGCAGCGTTGTGTTAGCCAACTACGAGCAGTACTTC

V gene: TRBV5-1
D gene: TRBD1
clone size: NA
J gene: TRBJ1-1
CDR3 protein: CASSVGQPNTEAFF
CDR3 DNA: TGCGCCAGCAGCGTGGGACAGCCGAACACTGAAGCTTTCTTT

V gene: TRBV28
D gene: NA
clone size: few
J gene: TRBJ1-2
CDR3 protein: CASSSGGKSGYGYTF
CDR3 DNA: TGTGCCAGCAGCTCCGGAGGGAAGTCTGGCTATGGCTACACCTTC

V gene: TRBV5-4
D gene: TRBD1
clone size: NA
J gene: TRBJ1-6
CDR3 protein: CASSLGQGVYSPLHF
CDR3 DNA: TGTGCCAGCAGCTTGGGACAGGGGGTTTATTCACCCCTCCACTTT

V gene: TRBV11-2
D gene: TRBD1
clone size: NA
J gene: TRBJ2-7
CDR3 protein: CASSLSRTGAYEQYF
CDR3 DNA: TGTGCCAGCAGCCTAAGCCGGACAGGGGCCTACGAGCAGTACTTC

V gene: TRBV28
D gene: TRBD1
clone size: NA
J gene: TRBJ1-2
CDR3 protein: CASREGQDYGYTF
CDR3 DNA: TGTGCCAGCAGGGAGGGACAGGACTATGGCTACACCTTC